This T cell receptor beta chain was documented in a study of blood T cells in healthy people across ages. The study's findings and limits: The fall in TCR beta diversity per million T cells was roughly linear with age.

A second PCR of 7 to 11 cycles used a sample-barcoded 5' primer and a J-beta primer mix. Carrying 12 random nucleotides, a template-switch adaptor labeled each individual cDNA molecule. In TCRdb, the 5' RACE reads were re-called with MiXCR into one record per CDR3 protein. The table has roughly 1,300,000 distinct CDR3 sequences, approximately 60% seen once. On this clonotype itself: The antigen is unknown.

The sample providers were healthy Caucasian people from Russia, aged roughly 6 to 90. A minimum of 6 micrograms of total RNA was extracted per sample. Germline CDR1 DFQATT, CDR2 SNEGSKA (reference sequence). The CDR3 runs 15 residues. This chain connects TRBV20-1 to TRBJ2-3; TRBD2 agrees at 11 bases. Material for sequencing was blood. The receptor comes from a young man in good health. CDR3 region: CSQRGLAGGGDTQYF. CDR3 bases: TGCAGCCAACGTGGCCTAGCGGGGGGAGGAGATACGCAGTATTTT.